This section outlines one T cell receptor (beta chain) sequence together with its context. The antigen it binds to is not known. It has no much larger one-base neighbor in the sample; base qualities were not kept. This record belongs to a study of cytomegalovirus exposure and HLA in healthy donors (dated by TCRdb to the late 2010s). The study in broad terms: An earlier analysis of under 600 of the donors reported about 250 Gb of sequence data and some 120 million unique TCR beta sequences from 150 million to 200 million T cells. An early release that covered about 600 HLA-typed donors contained approximately 300 gigabases of sequencing data and around 85 million unique TCR sequences. Among the approximately 400 genotyped donors, 75% to 90% belonged to the genetic ancestry cluster associated with self-reported Caucasian donors. The study aimed to test whether signatures of past pathogen exposure could be identified by cataloging public T cell receptors. The T cell repertoires of under 700 subjects were profiled by immunosequencing and related to cytomegalovirus serostatus. Besides the first cohort of roughly 640 subjects, a separate validation cohort made up of over a hundred different subjects was used. To predict cytomegalovirus infection status, the study combined high-throughput TCR immunosequencing, statistical association of individual TCRs with disease status, and machine learning. In a later analysis, previously published TCR beta repertoires from 500 to 750 donors were re-analyzed and high-resolution HLA genotyping was added so that TCR occurrence patterns could be studied. Rather than using new phenotypic data, the later analysis identified candidate immune exposures from TCR beta sequences and from how often those sequences occurred across donors. An earlier analysis of roughly 580 of the donors used high-throughput TCR beta sequencing to judge whether each TCR beta V gene segment behaved as functional or pseudogenic. Alongside the repertoire data, information on donor age, sex, ethnicity and CMV serostatus was compiled. A later genetic analysis took genome-wide SNP genotypes for about 55% of the roughly 700 donors and used that subset as a discovery cohort. Every repertoire in the discovery cohort had been generated on one and the same sequencing platform. HLA typing covered class I and class II loci at four-digit resolution. The number of typed donors differed by locus: about 620-630 for A, B, C, DRB1 and DQB1; about 520 for DQA1; some 610 for DPA1; and some 430 for DPB1. A handful of DR-DQ haplotypes were handled as single units for association and clustering because linkage in the cohort was strong. Across some 400 genotyped donors of the cohort, an average of 235,054 unique TCR beta nucleotide sequences per donor were sequenced, and roughly 18% of those sequences were non-productive.

Library creation used the immunoSEQ multiplex PCR assay. The multiplex PCR relied on a mix of 60 forward primers for TCR Vbeta segments and 13 reverse primers for TCR Jbeta segments. The CDR3 region of rearranged TCR beta genes was amplified from genomic DNA with a multiplex PCR assay. The amplified TCR beta libraries were sequenced on the Illumina HiSeq System as 87-base-pair reads. The study's own analysis went as follows. A later analysis counted 65 million to 90 million unique TCR beta chains across the 666 repertoires, and roughly 11 million of these chains were shared by at least two donors. A nearest-neighbor algorithm error-corrected the raw reads and collapsed the reads into unique sequences, merging closely related sequences to remove PCR and sequencing errors. CDR3 sequences were aligned to IMGT reference sequences to assign V, D and J gene segments. Each retained sequence needed at least a six-nucleotide match to both a V gene segment and a J gene segment. A rearrangement counted as productive if the CDR3 had no stop codons and remained in frame with V and J, and every other rearrangement counted as non-productive. Following IMGT convention, CDR3 was defined as the stretch from the second conserved V-encoded cysteine to the conserved J-encoded phenylalanine. The earlier analysis of some 580 of the donors excluded any sequence lacking an unambiguous match to a single V gene segment. An earlier analysis of 450 to 650 of the donors called V segments functional above 56.7% productive rearrangements and segregating when the between-donor standard deviation exceeded 5%. A statistical classification framework was built to diagnose cytomegalovirus status from the catalog of TCR beta chain sequences. In a later analysis, TCR nucleotide sequences were compared against IMGT/GENE-DB human TR gene sequences so that V and J genes could be assigned. The TCRdist pipeline was used in a later analysis to assign CDR3 sequences and most-parsimonious VDJ recombination scenarios. In a later analysis, each TCR beta chain was defined by its CDR3 amino acid sequence together with its V-gene family, and reads without a unique V-gene family were excluded. As a way to deal with suspected cross-contamination and a sequencing artifact, a later analysis dropped roughly 600 nucleotide sequences that were highly shared and had low generation probability. In a later analysis, a clonal expansion index was calculated for each public chain from normalized within-repertoire ranks of inferred template counts. In a later analysis, generation probabilities were computed with a VDJ recombination model fitted to out-of-frame rearrangements, and the resulting probabilities were checked against IGoR. In a later analysis, TCR-TCR, TCR-HLA and TCR-CMV co-occurrence was scored with hypergeometric tests, and a repertoire-size bias correction was applied to TCR pairs. A later analysis estimated false discovery rates by permuting HLA or CMV assignments 20 times. In a later analysis, co-occurring TCRs were grouped using DBSCAN, and TCRdist sequence similarity was added for clustering within HLA-allele-positive subsets. Co-occurrence clustering excluded repertoires with fewer than 30,000 or more than 120,000 public chains, plus five with anomalous nucleotide sharing. The clones in this table, taken by TCRdb from immuneACCESS, are in-frame only. Not every clone is retained; where verified, under half of the shortfall comes from an unresolved V gene, and the cause of the rest is unknown. The DNA gave D and trimming, while V, J and clone size come from that table. The sample table shows 130,000 or so clones, and about 73% are seen once. Approximately 6.5% of the sample is taken by the ten largest.

The study at large found these results: In an earlier analysis of some 540 of the donors, most TCR beta V segments appeared in productive rearrangements about 90% or about 30% of the time, broadly matching IMGT annotations. An association between a missense DCLRE1C variant and V-gene and J-gene trimming of TCR beta chains was found in a later genetic analysis and replicated in an independent cohort. The classifier was reported to diagnose cytomegalovirus status with high specificity and sensitivity in both the original and validation cohorts. In a later analysis, HLA-associated TCR beta chains showed more clonal expansion and lower generation probabilities than non-associated chains that were equally common. In a later genetic analysis, fewer N-insertions in productive TCRs were reported among donors in an Asian-associated ancestry cluster than the approximately 710-donor mean. The earlier analysis of approximately 540 of the donors excluded roughly 17 rarely observed V segments, including chromosome 9 orphons, because counts were too low. Assigning TCR associations to individual alleles was difficult when HLA alleles, especially DR and DQ, strongly co-occurred. Because some donors lacked HLA typing at each locus, the association tests relied only on the typed subset. For the cohort, immune exposure information was limited to CMV serostatus. Roughly uniform sequencing depth across donors was assumed in presence/absence analyses, although this assumption may not hold. At a false discovery rate of 0.05, a later analysis linked under 20,000 TCR beta sequences to specific HLA alleles. While some public TCRs were present in many individuals, most TCR sequences turned up only very rarely across donors. In this cohort, only TCR beta chains were sequenced, and detectable features were limited by the absence of alpha or paired-chain data. In vitro tests confirmed that a few of the cytomegalovirus-associated TCR beta chains recognize cytomegalovirus antigens. Some IMGT-functional V segments, including TRBV6-2 and TRBV6-3, could not be told apart with the 87-base-pair reads, so those segments were excluded. A cluster of highly shared sequence variants was judged likely to represent a technical artifact of the sequencing pipeline. Several of the top co-occurrence clusters appeared to be linked to parvovirus B19, influenza, CMV and Epstein-Barr virus, according to a later analysis. Most CMV-associated TCR beta chains appeared to be HLA-restricted in a later analysis, and the HLA associations seemed to be driven largely by CMV exposure. The study listed 150 to 200 TCR beta chains as associated with cytomegalovirus. Correlated functional status among segregating V segments might reflect linkage disequilibrium, but an unknown experimental factor could not be ruled out. The authors suggested that the approach could potentially be extended to other disease states and immunological phenotypes. According to a later analysis, TCR association rates differed among HLA loci, with DRB1 alleles showing the most associated TCRs and HLA-C alleles showing the fewest. A further reported finding was that TCR beta sequences accurately predicted the HLA-A and HLA-B alleles for most subjects in the first cohort.

The cohort was made up of approximately 670 healthy bone marrow donors. At the time of sampling, every cohort member was nominally healthy, though immune exposures that went unrecorded were likely present. The donor tested CMV seronegative and was one of the 352 seronegative cohort members. A peripheral blood sample was collected from each donor, and TCR beta sequencing was performed on peripheral blood mononuclear cells. The Qiagen DNeasy Blood Extraction Kit was used to extract genomic DNA from the blood cell samples. The germline V end is reduced by 5 bases and the J end by 4 bases; junction bases left unmatched: 6. Including the terminal cysteine and phenylalanine, the CDR3 comprises 16 residues. Only the CDR3 part of the read is kept: 48 bases, read in frame from the first base.

This clonotype was sampled from a woman aged 35 to 49 in good health and CMV-seronegative. The source material was PBMCs. The chain was built from TRBV5-3 and TRBJ2-1; TRBD2 aligns with 13 central bases. TRBV5-3 is recorded as an ORF, its role being uncertain. The DNA sequence reads TGTGCCAGAAGAAAACTAGCGGGAGGGGAATACAATGAGCAGTTCTTC. It is translated as CARRKLAGGEYNEQFF.